This T cell receptor (beta chain) was identified during a study of beta chain features in type 1 diabetes. The study's findings and limits: Type 1 diabetes patients showed fewer insertions and more deletions at VDJ junctions.

Germline V gene data show CDR1 as SGHTA and CDR2 as FQGNSA. After removal of 3 bases from V and 4 bases from J, the junction contained 6 bases not matched to a gene. This CDR3 region has 15 residues. This clone appeared a few times. What it recognizes is unknown. As every portion of the isolated RNA was reverse transcribed, the sequencing read expressed TCRB transcripts. The assay was immunoSEQ multiplex PCR, and TCRdb's table has in-frame clones only and misses some. The sample lists approximately 170,000 clones, just over 9% occurring once. The chain joins TRBV7-2 to TRBJ1-5; the match to TRBD1 covers 7 bases. Sequencing was carried out using central memory CD4+ T cells from blood. The clonotype originates from a woman in her late teens or twenties in good health. CDR3 in amino acids: CASSFQGQLNQPQHF. The CDR3 bases are TGTGCCAGCAGCTTCCAGGGACAGCTAAATCAGCCCCAGCATTTT.